These T cell receptor beta chains were read from a single sample in a study of T cell responses to AZD1222 COVID-19 vaccine. Sequencing used immunoSEQ multiplex PCR; TCRdb keeps in-frame clones, though not all of them. The sample contains 100,000 to 150,000 clones, 80% to 95% of which appear only once. Sequencing used peripheral blood, obtained 28 days after the second AZD1222 dose. These receptors all come from an adult who received the AZD1222 COVID-19 vaccine. Both conserved end residues are part of each CDR3. The order of the fields is CDR3 length, V gene, D gene, J gene, clone size, CDR3 protein, CDR3 DNA. A D gene is named only where the DNA matches it firmly. Part of the rows lack a size; the others show once, few, many or a class for expanded clones.

13	TRBV6-5	NA	TRBJ2-7	NA	CASRGTGEYEQYF	TGTGCCAGCAGAGGGACTGGCGAATACGAGCAGTACTTC
17	TRBV19	NA	TRBJ2-2	NA	CASTDGGVWGDTGELFF	TGTGCCAGTACCGATGGAGGGGTCTGGGGGGACACCGGGGAGCTGTTTTTT
15	TRBV6-5	TRBD2	TRBJ2-1	NA	CASRSIQASGGEQFF	TGTGCCAGCAGGTCCATACAGGCTAGCGGGGGGGAGCAGTTCTTC
14	TRBV7-2	TRBD1	TRBJ1-5	NA	CASSGQGAKQPQHF	TGTGCCAGCAGCGGACAGGGGGCAAAGCAGCCCCAGCATTTT
14	TRBV18	TRBD2	TRBJ2-7	NA	CASSPAGGLYEQYF	TGTGCCAGCTCACCGGCGGGAGGGCTCTACGAGCAGTACTTC
13	TRBV12-3/TRBV12-4	NA	TRBJ1-1	NA	CASSLTVNTEAFF	TGTGCCAGCAGCCTGACAGTGAACACTGAAGCTTTCTTT
14	TRBV28	NA	TRBJ2-3	NA	CASNHGSLTDTQYF	TGTGCCAGCAATCACGGGAGCCTGACAGATACGCAGTATTTT
16	TRBV18	NA	TRBJ1-1	NA	CASSPPSTAGNTEAFF	TGTGCCAGCTCACCACCGAGTACGGCGGGAAACACTGAAGCTTTCTTT
16	TRBV6-5	NA	TRBJ1-2	NA	CASSYSMVESNYGYTF	TGTGCCAGCAGTTACTCGATGGTAGAGAGTAACTATGGCTACACCTTC
17	TRBV19	TRBD1	TRBJ2-5	once	CASSMRGGTGGQETQYF	TGTGCCAGTAGTATGAGAGGGGGGACAGGGGGTCAAGAGACCCAGTACTTC
13	TRBV7-3	NA	TRBJ2-5	NA	CASSSAASETQYF	TGTGCCAGCAGCAGCGCCGCGTCGGAGACCCAGTACTTC
14	TRBV18	NA	TRBJ1-2	NA	CASSPSSTDYGYTF	TGTGCCAGCTCACCGTCTAGTACGGACTATGGCTACACCTTC
15	TRBV20-1	NA	TRBJ2-3	NA	CSASSSGSSTDTQYF	TGCAGTGCTAGTAGTTCGGGGTCTAGCACAGATACGCAGTATTTT
14	TRBV14	NA	TRBJ1-1	few	CASSQGRVGTEAFF	TGTGCCAGCAGCCAAGGCCGGGTCGGGACTGAAGCTTTCTTT
12	TRBV28	NA	TRBJ2-7	once	CASTHGPYEQYF	TGTGCCAGCACTCATGGCCCCTACGAGCAGTACTTC
14	TRBV11-1	NA	TRBJ1-5	NA	CASSHGGNNQPQHF	TGTGCCAGCAGCCACGGGGGGAACAATCAGCCCCAGCATTTT
14	TRBV7-9	NA	TRBJ2-7	NA	CASSLVFPTYEQYF	TGTGCCAGCAGCTTGGTCTTTCCAACCTACGAGCAGTACTTC
14	TRBV5-6	NA	TRBJ2-5	NA	CASSLMGPRGTQYF	TGTGCCAGCAGCTTGATGGGCCCCAGAGGGACCCAGTACTTC
16	TRBV3-1/TRBV3-2	TRBD1	TRBJ1-5	once	CASSLNPTGVNQPQHF	TGTGCCAGCAGCCTCAACCCGACAGGGGTCAATCAGCCCCAGCATTTT
15	TRBV4-1	TRBD2	TRBJ2-1	NA	CASSQSGGGGDEQFF	TGCGCCAGCAGCCAATCGGGAGGGGGGGGCGATGAGCAGTTCTTC
14	TRBV7-2	NA	TRBJ1-1	once	CASSLQLMNTEAFF	TGTGCCAGCAGCTTACAGCTTATGAACACTGAAGCTTTCTTT
13	TRBV2	TRBD1	TRBJ1-4	NA	CASSAGPGTGRGF	TGTGCCAGCAGTGCCGGCCCCGGGACAGGGCGCGGTTTT
14	TRBV18	TRBD1	TRBJ2-7	NA	CASSSSGTGKEQYF	TGTGCCAGCTCATCCTCCGGGACAGGGAAGGAGCAGTACTTC
12	TRBV27	NA	TRBJ2-2	NA	CASSFISGELFF	TGTGCCAGCAGTTTTATTTCCGGGGAGCTGTTTTTT
16	TRBV27	NA	TRBJ2-3	few	CASSPGRRDKTDTQYF	TGTGCCAGCAGTCCAGGGAGAAGGGATAAGACAGATACGCAGTATTTT
14	TRBV28	NA	TRBJ2-7	NA	CASSSSLRTYEQYF	TGTGCCAGCAGTTCCTCCCTGCGGACCTACGAGCAGTACTTC
13	TRBV2	NA	TRBJ1-2	NA	CATGEFTNYGYTF	TGTGCCACTGGGGAGTTTACTAACTATGGCTACACCTTC
16	TRBV4-3	NA	TRBJ1-5	medium-sized	CASSQGSSLGNQPQHF	TGCGCCAGCAGCCAAGGGTCCTCCCTGGGTAATCAGCCCCAGCATTTT
15	TRBV24-1	NA	TRBJ2-2	NA	CATSGAGPNTGELFF	TGTGCCACCAGTGGGGCGGGACCAAACACCGGGGAGCTGTTTTTT
13	TRBV7-8	NA	TRBJ1-5	few	CASSAWGNQPQHF	TGTGCCAGCAGCGCCTGGGGGAATCAGCCCCAGCATTTT
15	TRBV4-1	NA	TRBJ2-7	few	CASSQGPGGSYEQYF	TGCGCCAGCAGCCAGGGGCCTGGGGGCTCCTACGAGCAGTACTTC
14	TRBV5-4	TRBD1	TRBJ1-6	once	CASSRTGDNSPLHF	TGTGCCAGCAGCCGGACAGGGGATAATTCACCCCTCCACTTT
14	TRBV28	NA	TRBJ2-5	once	CASSRDGPRGAQYF	TGTGCCAGCAGCCGTGACGGGCCCCGGGGTGCCCAGTACTTC
13	TRBV4-1	NA	TRBJ1-1	NA	CASSQDGEGEAFF	TGCGCCAGCAGCCAAGATGGAGAGGGTGAAGCTTTCTTT
16	TRBV23-1	TRBD1	TRBJ1-5	once	CASSRDRFPSNQPQHF	TGCGCCAGCAGTCGGGACAGGTTCCCAAGCAATCAGCCCCAGCATTTT
15	TRBV11-3	NA	TRBJ2-1	NA	CASSRTRLGNNEQFF	TGTGCCAGCAGTAGAACGCGGTTGGGAAACAATGAGCAGTTCTTC
15	TRBV7-2	NA	TRBJ1-1	once	CASSLVDGVGTEAFF	TGTGCCAGCAGCTTAGTTGACGGTGTGGGCACTGAAGCTTTCTTT
14	TRBV30	NA	TRBJ1-5	NA	CAWSLGYSNQPQHF	TGTGCCTGGAGTTTAGGTTATAGCAATCAGCCCCAGCATTTT
12	TRBV7-2	NA	TRBJ2-5	NA	CASSLGLETQYF	TGTGCCAGCAGCTTAGGCCTGGAGACCCAGTACTTC
16	TRBV28	NA	TRBJ1-5	NA	CASPPGVGHSGQPQHF	TGTGCCAGCCCCCCCGGGGTAGGCCACAGCGGTCAGCCCCAGCATTTT
15	TRBV3-1/TRBV3-2	NA	TRBJ1-6	NA	CASSQVRGANSPLHF	TGTGCCAGCAGCCAAGTGCGGGGAGCGAATTCACCCCTCCACTTT
16	TRBV18	TRBD1	TRBJ2-2	NA	CASSPYTGDGTGELFF	TGTGCCAGCTCACCATATACAGGGGATGGCACCGGGGAGCTGTTTTTT
15	TRBV4-2	TRBD2	TRBJ2-7	NA	CASSQGLADIYEQYF	TGTGCCAGCAGCCAGGGACTAGCGGATATTTACGAGCAGTACTTC
11	TRBV20-1	NA	TRBJ1-1	NA	CSAPRQTEAFF	TGCAGTGCTCCACGACAGACAGAAGCTTTCTTT
15	TRBV6-5	NA	TRBJ1-2	NA	CASTKLDRPRDGYTF	TGTGCCAGCACTAAACTTGACAGGCCCAGGGATGGCTACACCTTC
15	TRBV9	TRBD1	TRBJ1-6	NA	CASSPTDRDNSPLHF	TGTGCCAGCAGCCCGACGGACAGGGATAATTCACCCCTCCACTTT
14	TRBV3-1/TRBV3-2	TRBD2	TRBJ2-7	NA	CASSFGTSGVQQYF	TGTGCCAGCAGCTTCGGGACTAGCGGGGTCCAGCAGTACTTC
14	TRBV28	NA	TRBJ1-3	few	CASSLELSGNTIYF	TGTGCCAGCAGTTTAGAGCTCTCTGGAAACACCATATATTTT
17	TRBV7-9	TRBD1	TRBJ1-5	NA	CASSSPGDRGLNQPQHF	TGTGCCAGCAGCTCCCCCGGAGACAGGGGCCTCAATCAGCCCCAGCATTTT
15	TRBV7-2	NA	TRBJ2-3	NA	CASSSVSGAQITQYF	TGTGCCAGCAGCTCCGTCAGCGGTGCACAGATAACGCAGTATTTT
16	TRBV7-2	TRBD1	TRBJ1-1	NA	CASSLAATGWNTEAFF	TGTGCCAGCAGCCTAGCGGCGACAGGGTGGAACACTGAAGCTTTCTTT
19	TRBV19	TRBD1	TRBJ1-4	once	CASTKGIGQGRAVSEKLFF	TGTGCCAGTACGAAGGGAATCGGACAGGGGCGGGCTGTTAGTGAAAAACTGTTTTTT
12	TRBV12-3/TRBV12-4	NA	TRBJ2-3	once	CASSVPRDTQYF	TGTGCCAGCAGTGTCCCTAGGGATACGCAGTATTTT
16	TRBV6-2/TRBV6-3	NA	TRBJ2-3	once	CASSYGGGRSTDTQYF	TGTGCCAGCAGTTACGGAGGGGGGCGGAGCACAGATACGCAGTATTTT
16	TRBV4-1	NA	TRBJ1-5	NA	CASSQEGVRKNRPQHF	TGCGCCAGCAGCCAAGAAGGGGTACGGAAAAATCGGCCCCAGCATTTT
15	TRBV7-2	NA	TRBJ2-7	once	CASSLKSDTTYEQYF	TGTGCCAGCAGCTTAAAATCGGACACCACCTACGAGCAGTACTTC
14	TRBV16	NA	TRBJ2-4	NA	CASSQSRKKNIQYF	TGTGCCAGCAGCCAATCGAGGAAGAAAAACATTCAGTACTTC
15	TRBV2	NA	TRBJ2-5	NA	CASSEALHFQETQYF	TGTGCCAGCAGTGAAGCGCTACACTTCCAAGAGACCCAGTACTTC
14	TRBV7-2	NA	TRBJ2-3	NA	CASSSPGATDTQYF	TGTGCCAGCAGCTCCCCGGGGGCGACAGATACGCAGTATTTT
11	TRBV20-1	NA	TRBJ1-2	NA	CSARVAYGYTF	TGCAGTGCTAGAGTGGCCTATGGCTACACCTTC